These 18 T cell receptor beta chains share one sample of origin, sequenced in a study of T-cell reconstitution after alpha-beta-depleted transplantation in children. The library targeted TCRbeta and was prepared with unique molecular identifiers. A single record per CDR3 protein comes from TCRdb applying MiXCR to the PCR reads. The sample yields about 580,000 distinct CDR3 sequences, about 21% seen once. The source material was PBMCs, mostly from graft donor cells, sampled 360 days after TCRalphabeta/CD19-depleted stem cell transplant. These receptor sequences come from a boy in the first two years of life who had a stem cell transplant for acute myeloid leukemia, so the T cells may come from the graft donor.

This clonotype has at least ten counts. The chain has TRBV5-6 and TRBJ2-7, with D unclear. CDR3 length equals 13 residues. Per germline, CDR1 SGHDT and CDR2 YYEEEE. Trimming stripped 2 bases from V and 6 bases from J, with 12 bases between. CDR3 DNA: TGTGCCAGCAGCTTTTTCAGCGCCAGCGAGCAGTACTTC. This translates into CASSFFSASEQYF.

The chain employs TRBV18 and TRBJ1-6; D call uncertain. The germline V gene encodes CDR1 KGHSH and CDR2 LQKENI. The V end lost 2 bases, the J end lost 0 bases, and 8 bases lay between the germline ends. This CDR3 region has 16 residues. The CDR3 reads CASSPGGSSYNSPLHF. CDR3 coding DNA: TGTGCCAGCTCACCAGGAGGGAGCTCCTATAATTCACCCCTCCACTTT.

This clonotype was detected a few times. The V call is TRBV20-1, the J call TRBJ2-1; 8 nucleotides match TRBD2. From germline, CDR1 is DFQATT and CDR2 SNEGSKA (reference sequence). The V gene end was trimmed by 0 bases and the J gene end by 5 bases; junction bases not matched to a gene: 9. The CDR3 totals 16 residues. CDR3 in amino acids: CSARDPSGGANNEQFF. As DNA, the CDR3 is TGCAGTGCTAGAGATCCCAGCGGGGGAGCGAACAATGAGCAGTTCTTC.

The chain combines TRBV5-1 with TRBJ2-1, with TRBD2 matching over 8 bases. With V trimmed by 2 bases and J by 1 base, 5 bases remained unmatched. Germline lookup yields CDR1 SGHRS and CDR2 YFSETQ. The CDR3 has 16 amino acids. CDR3 loop: CASSLPSGLSYNEQFF. The DNA of the CDR3 is TGCGCCAGCAGCTTACCTAGCGGGCTATCCTACAATGAGCAGTTCTTC.

This chain uses TRBV6-5 with TRBJ2-5; 7 bases are a match to TRBD2. After removal of 2 bases from V and 5 bases from J, the junction contained 20 bases not matched to a gene. CDR3 size: 19 residues. CDR1 MNHEY and CDR2 SVGAGI come from the germline V gene. CDR3 loop: CASSYRSIDSWGGWETQYF. CDR3 nucleotide sequence: TGTGCCAGCAGTTACCGATCAATTGACAGCTGGGGGGGTTGGGAGACCCAGTACTTC.

V is TRBV23-1 and J is TRBJ2-7; 9 positions agree with TRBD1. TRBV23-1 is placed among ORFs of uncertain function. Trimming cost V 4 bases and J 5 bases; bases outside gene matches: 15. The CDR3 spans 17 residues. In DNA, the CDR3 is TGCGCCAGCAGTCTATTATTTGGGGACAGGGTCGGCGACGAGCAGTACTTC. Translation: CASSLLFGDRVGDEQYF.

The table lists this clonotype with a few counts. The CDR3 loop reads CASSPLRLDTEAFF. The CDR3, as DNA: TGTGCCAGCAGCCCACTCCGGCTGGACACTGAAGCTTTCTTT. The chain recombines TRBV7-6 with TRBJ1-1; the D is unclear. The germline V and J ends were trimmed by 5 bases and 3 bases, with 13 bases remaining between them. CDR3 length: 14 amino acids. Germline CDR1 is SGHVS and CDR2 is FNYEAQ.

This clonotype was observed at least ten times. The J gene is TRBJ2-2, the V gene TRBV6-5; D remains ambiguous. Trimming removed 0 bases from V and 4 bases from J, with 9 bases in between. CDR1 MNHEY and CDR2 SVGAGI come from the germline V gene. CDR3 size: 15 residues. The CDR3 nucleotides are TGTGCCAGCAGTTACTCAGGGTGGGGCACCGGGGAGCTGTTTTTT. It encodes CASSYSGWGTGELFF.

This rearrangement joins TRBV5-1 to TRBJ1-1; the D is unclear. From germline, CDR1 is SGHRS and CDR2 YFSETQ. The V gene lost 2 bases and the J gene lost 0 bases, with 8 bases spanning the gap. The CDR3 covers 14 residues. CDR3 in DNA: TGCGCCAGCAGCTTTGAGCAGTTGAACACTGAAGCTTTCTTT. This codes for CASSFEQLNTEAFF.

The CDR3 is CSVSRPGGYSYNEQFF. The CDR3 DNA follows: TGCAGCGTTAGTCGGCCAGGGGGATACTCCTACAATGAGCAGTTCTTC. The chain uses TRBV29-1 and TRBJ2-1; 7 positions agree with TRBD1. The ends lost 5 bases at V and 0 bases at J; junction bases unmatched: 10. Germline CDR1 and CDR2: SQVTM and ANQGSEA. CDR3 length equals 16 residues.

J is TRBJ2-1 and V is TRBV12-3 or TRBV12-4; TRBD2 agrees at 12 bases. The trim removed 6 bases at V and 14 bases at J, leaving 5 bases unmatched. CDR3 length: 12 amino acids. Here the CDR3 reads CASRGRTSGKFF. The CDR3 DNA reads as TGTGCCAGCAGGGGTCGGACTAGCGGGAAGTTCTTC.

This chain connects TRBV20-1 to TRBJ1-1; 11 nucleotides align to TRBD1. This CDR3 has 13 amino acids. J gave up 6 bases and V 6 bases, and 6 bases lay outside the gene matches. Germline assignment: CDR1 DFQATT and CDR2 SNEGSKA (reference sequence). CDR3 in amino acids: CSADRGRGAEAFF. In DNA, the CDR3 is TGCAGTGCGGACAGGGGGCGCGGAGCTGAAGCTTTCTTT.

This clonotype appeared many times. The chain employs TRBV10-3 and TRBJ2-7, with 10 bases that match TRBD2. Germline CDR1 is ENHRY and CDR2 is SYGVKD. The CDR3 length is 17 residues. The ends lost 0 bases at V and 2 bases at J; junction bases unmatched: 7. CDR3 sequence: CAISESKVAGGTYEQYV. DNA for the CDR3: TGTGCCATCAGTGAGTCGAAAGTAGCGGGGGGAACCTACGAGCAGTACGTC.

This clonotype showed up just a few times. The DNA of the CDR3 is TGTGCCAGCAGTTTAAGGTGGACCGGGGAGCTGTTTTTT. This translates into CASSLRWTGELFF. This chain links TRBV12-3 or TRBV12-4 with TRBJ2-2; D is uncertain. V was pared by 2 bases and J by 5 bases, with 6 bases between. The CDR3 loop spans 13 amino acids.

This chain links TRBV5-1 with TRBJ2-3; D is ambiguous. V lost 0 bases to trimming and J lost 2 bases, with 13 bases between them. The germline CDR1 and CDR2 sequences are SGHRS and YFSETQ. This CDR3 comprises 16 residues. In DNA form, the CDR3 reads TGCGCCAGCAGCTTGGGGCAGCCCTCATACACAGATACGCAGTATTTT. Encoded protein: CASSLGQPSYTDTQYF.

The chain carries TRBV4-3 and TRBJ2-2; 8 positions agree with TRBD1. J gave up 5 bases and V 2 bases, and 4 bases lay outside the gene matches. Germline-derived CDR1 and CDR2 are LGHNA and YSLEER. The CDR3 is made up of 15 amino acids. This CDR3 is CASSQRTGRTGELFF. The CDR3 coding sequence is TGCGCCAGCAGCCAAAGGACAGGGAGGACCGGGGAGCTGTTTTTT.

This clonotype was recorded a few times. The rearrangement links TRBV7-9 to TRBJ1-5; TRBD1 is a possible D gene (5 bases). CDR1 and CDR2 (germline): SEHNR, FQNEAQ (reference sequence). Trimming took 3 bases from V and 4 from J, leaving 16 bases between them. The CDR3 extends over 16 amino acids. CDR3 in DNA: TGTGCCAGCAGCTTTGGGGGAAACAAGGGGAATCAGCCCCAGCATTTT. It codes for CASSFGGNKGNQPQHF. Full variable domain (missing parts from reference TRBV7-9 and TRBJ1-5): DTGVSQNPRHKITKRGQNVTFRCDPISEHNRLYWYRQTLGQGPEFLTYFQNEAQLEKSRLLSDRFSAERPKGSFSTLEIQRTEQGDSAMYLCASSFGGNKGNQPQHFGDGTRLSIL.

This clonotype has only a few counts. CDR3 sequence: CASSLDSGRETQYF. DNA of the CDR3: TGTGCCAGCAGCCTTGACTCGGGGCGGGAGACCCAGTACTTC. The genes are TRBV12-3 or TRBV12-4 and TRBJ2-5, with D tentatively TRBD1 or TRBD2 (5 bases each). Trimming pared 6 bases from V and 5 bases from J, leaving 16 bases between. The CDR3 spans 14 residues.